This T cell receptor beta chain was identified in a study of T cells in Graves' hyperthyroidism and ophthalmopathy. Overall study: Pretreatment peripheral blood was obtained at initial diagnosis. Findings and limits, study-wide: The majority of expanded thyroid clonotypes above 0.001 also appeared in blood. Model predictions of ophthalmopathy came a median approximately 6.2 months before onset.

This clonotype was detected ten times or more. Antigen unknown. Approximately 10 ml of fresh peripheral blood supplied the PBMCs. Trimming shortened V by 0 bases and J by 3 bases, and 15 bases separated the two germline ends. Per the germline V gene, CDR1 is SGHDN and CDR2 is FVKESK. The CDR3 totals 16 residues. From RNA transcripts, TCR beta CDR3 regions were amplified. TCR CDR3 regions were first amplified by RT-PCR with HTBI primers. TCRdb processed the multiplex PCR reads anew with MiXCR; each CDR3 protein has one entry. The profile shows some 570,000 distinct CDR3 sequences, 17% of them singletons.

The specimen was blood. The clonotype comes from a young woman with Graves' ophthalmopathy. The chain employs TRBV14 and TRBJ2-7; D ambiguous. The CDR3 protein is CASSQDGARNFYEQYF. The CDR3 bases are TGTGCCAGCAGCCAAGATGGTGCGAGAAACTTCTACGAGCAGTACTTC.